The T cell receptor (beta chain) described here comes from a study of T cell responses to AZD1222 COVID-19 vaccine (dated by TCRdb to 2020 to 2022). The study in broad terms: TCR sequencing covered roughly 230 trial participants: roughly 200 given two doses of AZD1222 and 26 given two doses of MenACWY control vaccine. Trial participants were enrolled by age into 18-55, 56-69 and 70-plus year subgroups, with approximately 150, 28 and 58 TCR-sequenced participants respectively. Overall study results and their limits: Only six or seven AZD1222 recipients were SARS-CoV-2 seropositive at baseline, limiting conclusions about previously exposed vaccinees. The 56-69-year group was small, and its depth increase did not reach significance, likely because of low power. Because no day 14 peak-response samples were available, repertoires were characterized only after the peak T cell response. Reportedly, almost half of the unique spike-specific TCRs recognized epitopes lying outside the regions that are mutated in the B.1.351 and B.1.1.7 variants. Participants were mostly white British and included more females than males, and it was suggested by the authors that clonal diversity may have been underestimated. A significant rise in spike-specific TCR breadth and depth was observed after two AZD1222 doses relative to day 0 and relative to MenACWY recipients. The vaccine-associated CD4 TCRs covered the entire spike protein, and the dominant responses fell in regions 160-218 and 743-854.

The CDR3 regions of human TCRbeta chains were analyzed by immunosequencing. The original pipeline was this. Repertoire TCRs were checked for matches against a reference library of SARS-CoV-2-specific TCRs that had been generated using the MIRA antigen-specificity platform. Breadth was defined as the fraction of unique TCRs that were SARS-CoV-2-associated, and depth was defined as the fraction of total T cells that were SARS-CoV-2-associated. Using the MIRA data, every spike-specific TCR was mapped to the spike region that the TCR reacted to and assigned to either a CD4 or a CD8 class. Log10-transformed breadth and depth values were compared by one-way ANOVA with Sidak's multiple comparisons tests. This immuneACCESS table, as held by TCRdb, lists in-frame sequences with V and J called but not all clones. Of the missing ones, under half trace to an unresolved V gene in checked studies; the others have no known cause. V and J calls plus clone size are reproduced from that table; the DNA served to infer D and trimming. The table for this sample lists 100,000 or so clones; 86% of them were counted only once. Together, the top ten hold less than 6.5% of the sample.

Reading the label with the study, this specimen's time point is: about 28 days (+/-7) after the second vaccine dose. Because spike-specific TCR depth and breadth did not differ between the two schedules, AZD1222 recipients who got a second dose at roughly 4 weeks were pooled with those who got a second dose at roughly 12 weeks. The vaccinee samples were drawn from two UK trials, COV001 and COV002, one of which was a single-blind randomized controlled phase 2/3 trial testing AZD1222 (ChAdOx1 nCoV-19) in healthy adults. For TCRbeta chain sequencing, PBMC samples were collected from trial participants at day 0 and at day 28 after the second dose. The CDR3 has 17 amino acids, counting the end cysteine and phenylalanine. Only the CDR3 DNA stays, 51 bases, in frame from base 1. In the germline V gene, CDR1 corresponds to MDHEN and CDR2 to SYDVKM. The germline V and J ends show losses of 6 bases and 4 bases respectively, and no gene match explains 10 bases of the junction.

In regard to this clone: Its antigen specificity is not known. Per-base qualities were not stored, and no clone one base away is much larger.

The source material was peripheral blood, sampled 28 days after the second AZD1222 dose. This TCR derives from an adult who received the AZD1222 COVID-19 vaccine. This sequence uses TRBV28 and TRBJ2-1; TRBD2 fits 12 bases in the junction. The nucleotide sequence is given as TGTGCCAGCAGGGCCTTGACTAGCGGGAGAGTATACAATGAGCAGTTCTTC. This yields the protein CASRALTSGRVYNEQFF.